This T cell receptor (beta chain) was profiled in a study of T-cell reconstitution after alpha-beta-depleted transplantation in children (dated by TCRdb to 2015 to 2016). Describing the broader study: Using TCR repertoire profiling, the study quantitatively followed how T-cell immune reconstitution unfolded in children after TCRalphabeta/CD19-depleted allogeneic hematopoietic cell transplantation.

The library was built by means of PCR. Sequencing took place on an Illumina HiSeq 2500. TCR libraries were prepared with molecular barcoding, using unique molecular identifiers to normalize TCRbeta repertoire quantification. The raw public reads went through TCRdb reprocessing: fastp at Q25, MiXCR clone calling, in-frame beta chains kept. Entries that share a CDR3 protein sequence are merged under the most common genes and DNA. The sample yields around 380,000 distinct CDR3 sequences; roughly 10% were counted once. Of the sample, roughly 5.1% falls within the top ten clones. For this clonotype: Its binding antigen is unknown. No base qualities exist here, and no much larger clone lies one base off it.

CDR1 and CDR2 are read off the germline V gene (reference sequence) as DFQATT and SNEGSKA. From the cysteine through the phenylalanine, the CDR3 covers 15 amino acids. Only the CDR3 portion is preserved as DNA: 45 bases, with reading frame beginning at the first base. The junction carries 8 bases between V and J, which are trimmed by 0 bases and 0 bases respectively. The specimen comprised PBMCs from the stem cell graft donor, sampled from the stem cell graft. The sequence came from a human donor who donated a stem cell graft to a child with acute myeloid leukemia. The chain is made from TRBV20-1 and TRBJ2-2, with the D gene not clear enough to name. The sequenced DNA: TGCAGTGCTAGAGAGACCTACGCGAACACCGGGGAGCTGTTTTTT. It is translated as CSARETYANTGELFF.